This T cell receptor (beta chain) was retrieved from a study of blood T cell repertoires in COVID-19. Study-level information: Specimens from acute and convalescent COVID-19 originated in the United States, Italy and Spain.

The assay was immunoSEQ multiplex PCR, and TCRdb's table has in-frame clones only and misses some. Among 100,000 to 120,000 clones listed, approximately 85% were seen once. Those enrolled in Seattle joined during active infection and were followed longitudinally afterward. This CDR3 has 16 residues. The sequencing sample was made of peripheral blood. This receptor was taken from a woman aged 55-75 years with COVID-19, enrolled during active disease. V usage is TRBV21-1 and J usage is TRBJ1-5; the DNA was not used to check the table's D call, TRBD1. TRBV21-1 is marked as a pseudogene. The CDR3: CASSAGLRWLNQPQHF. CDR3 coding DNA: TGTGCCAGCAGCGCAGGCCTACGGTGGCTAAATCAGCCCCAGCATTTT.